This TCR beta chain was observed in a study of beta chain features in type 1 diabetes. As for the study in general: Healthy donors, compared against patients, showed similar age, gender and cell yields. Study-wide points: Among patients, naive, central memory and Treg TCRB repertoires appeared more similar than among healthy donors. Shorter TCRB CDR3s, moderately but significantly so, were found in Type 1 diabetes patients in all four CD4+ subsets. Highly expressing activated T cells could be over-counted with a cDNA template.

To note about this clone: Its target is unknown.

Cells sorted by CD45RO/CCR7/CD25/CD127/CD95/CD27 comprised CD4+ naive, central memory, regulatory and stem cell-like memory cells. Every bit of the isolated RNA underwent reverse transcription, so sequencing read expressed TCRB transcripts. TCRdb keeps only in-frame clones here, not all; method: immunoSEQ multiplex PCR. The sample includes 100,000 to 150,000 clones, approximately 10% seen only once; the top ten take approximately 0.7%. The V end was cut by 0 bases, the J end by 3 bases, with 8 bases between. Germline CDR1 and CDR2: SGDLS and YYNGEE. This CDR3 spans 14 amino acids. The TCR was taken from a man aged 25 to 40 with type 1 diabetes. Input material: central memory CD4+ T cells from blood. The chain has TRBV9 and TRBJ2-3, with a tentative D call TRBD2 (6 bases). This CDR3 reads CASSVGGETDTQYF. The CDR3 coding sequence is TGTGCCAGCAGCGTAGGGGGGGAGACAGATACGCAGTATTTT.